This T cell receptor beta chain was profiled in a study of CD8+CD57+ T cells in acquired aplastic anemia. Study-level information: Quantities of DNA derived from sorted CD4+ and CD8+ cells averaged roughly 3 ug. On average, healthy donors gave around 10 million reads for CD4+ cells. Study conclusions and caveats: Overlap between patients and controls comprised 25 to 35 CD8+ CDR3 sequences.

At least ten counts were recorded for this clonotype. Its cognate antigen is unknown. Genomic DNA constituted the template upon which TCR beta VDJ and CDR3 profiling was performed. Via MiXCR, TCRdb re-called the reads, giving one row per CDR3 protein. The data contain roughly 420,000 distinct CDR3 sequences, about two thirds of them singletons. CDR1 SNHLY and CDR2 FYNNEI come from the germline V gene. CDR3 length: 14 amino acids. V was pared by 2 bases and J by 7 bases, with 5 bases of the junction left unmatched. This TCR came from a human donor in good health, serving as a control. The chain uses TRBV2 and TRBJ1-5; 7 nucleotides align to TRBD1. Sequencing was carried out using sorted CD4+, CD8+, or CD8+CD57+ T cells (not recorded which) from PBMCs. The CDR3 region is CASSEIQGRQPQHF. CDR3 DNA: TGTGCCAGCAGTGAAATACAGGGGAGGCAGCCCCAGCATTTT.